Listed here are 25 T cell receptor beta chains from one sample, sequenced in a study of monozygotic twins with inflammatory bowel disease. For each CDR3 protein, TCRdb gives one entry from its re-call of the 5' RACE reads, without DNA. The sample has around 150,000 distinct CDR3 sequences; the top ten hold approximately 2.5%. The sample consisted of blood. The source of these receptors is a human donor with ulcerative colitis or Crohn's disease, or a healthy co-twin of an affected twin (not recorded which).

This chain joins TRBV12-3 or TRBV12-4 and TRBJ2-1; TCRdb designates TRBD2, a call that cannot be tested without DNA. The CDR3 totals 15 residues. The CDR3 here is CAIDIGLASYNEQFF.

The rearrangement uses TRBV13 and TRBJ2-1; with no DNA, the TCRdb D assignment of TRBD2 cannot be verified. The V gene's germline CDR1 is PRHDT and CDR2 FYEKMQ (reference sequence). The CDR3 length is 20 residues. CDR3: CASSLYTRTSGKSSYNEQFF.

This chain connects TRBV3-1 to TRBJ1-3; the TRBD1 assignment by TCRdb is unverifiable without DNA. Per germline, CDR1 LGHDT and CDR2 YNNKEL (reference sequence). The CDR3 covers 17 residues. CDR3 residues: CASSQAWGIKAGNTIYF. The entire variable domain, with the rest obtained from reference TRBV3-1 and TRBJ1-3, is as follows: DTAVSQTPKYLVTQMGNDKSIKCEQNLGHDTMYWYKQDSKKFLKIMFSYNNKELIINETVPNRFSPKSPDKAHLNLHINSLELGDSAVYFCASSQAWGIKAGNTIYFGEGSWLTVV.

The chain employs TRBV6-4 and TRBJ2-3; TCRdb returns TRBD1, unconfirmable since there is no DNA. Germline assignment: CDR1 MRHNA and CDR2 SNTAGT. The CDR3 is 15 residues long. CDR3 sequence reads: CASSEESRGRYTQYF.

The chain combines TRBV20-1 with TRBJ1-6. CDR1 and CDR2 from the germline V gene are DFQATT and SNEGSKA (reference sequence). CDR3 length equals 12 residues. CDR3 region: CSARDRNSPLHF.

The rearrangement links TRBV5-1 to TRBJ2-7. The CDR3 is made up of 14 amino acids. Germline V gene lookup returns CDR1 SGHRS and CDR2 YFSETQ. The CDR3 reads CASSLEARTYEQYF.

V usage is TRBV7-9 and J usage is TRBJ2-5; the D gene TCRdb calls, TRBD1, cannot be checked with no DNA. Per the germline V gene, CDR1 is SEHNR and CDR2 is FQNEAQ (reference sequence). CDR3 length equals 15 residues. CDR3 residues: CASSLAHGGRETQYF.

The genes are TRBV27 and TRBJ2-7; TCRdb's D call, TRBD2, is unchecked because there is no DNA. Germline CDR1 is MNHEY and CDR2 is SMNVEV (reference sequence). The length of the CDR3 is 17 residues. CDR3 residues: CASSLAGGLGRGYEQYF.

V usage is TRBV10-3 and J usage is TRBJ2-3; the TCRdb D gene call, TRBD2, has no DNA to confirm it. This CDR3 comprises 17 residues. Germline CDR1 is ENHRY and CDR2 is SYGVKD. The CDR3 sequence: CAISESTLGRSTDTQYF.

The rearrangement joins TRBV10-3 to TRBJ2-7. CDR3 length: 14 amino acids. The germline V gene encodes CDR1 ENHRY and CDR2 SYGVKD. The chain's CDR3 is CAISVQGTTYEQYF.

The chain recombines TRBV20-1 with TRBJ1-1; the TRBD1 assignment by TCRdb is unverifiable without DNA. The CDR3 extends over 11 amino acids. The germline V gene has CDR1 DFQATT and CDR2 SNEGSKA (reference sequence). CDR3 loop: CSAKDVRQAFF.

This sequence joins TRBV2 and TRBJ2-3; TCRdb calls TRBD2, which cannot be checked without DNA. The CDR3 has 14 residues. The germline CDR1 and CDR2 sequences are SNHLY and FYNNEI. The CDR3 reads CASRAGGSTDTQYF.

The rearrangement links TRBV7-3 to TRBJ2-3. The CDR3 runs 14 residues. The V gene's germline CDR1 is SGHTA and CDR2 FQGTGA. CDR3 residues: CASSPHGDTDTQYF.

This rearrangement joins TRBV6-1 to TRBJ2-1; TCRdb indicates TRBD2, and absent DNA this call remains unverified. From germline, CDR1 is MNHNS and CDR2 SASEGT. The CDR3 covers 15 residues. The chain's CDR3 is CASLRLGASSGEQFF.

V usage is TRBV7-9 and J usage is TRBJ1-4. This CDR3 comprises 15 residues. Germline V lookup: CDR1 SEHNR, CDR2 FQNEAQ (reference sequence). The CDR3 spells CASSARAESIEKLFF. Combining the CDR3 with reference TRBV7-9 and TRBJ1-4 gives the whole variable domain DTGVSQNPRHKITKRGQNVTFRCDPISEHNRLYWYRQTLGQGPEFLTYFQNEAQLEKSRLLSDRFSAERPKGSFSTLEIQRTEQGDSAMYLCASSARAESIEKLFFGSGTQLSVL.

The genes are TRBV7-6 and TRBJ2-2; the TRBD2 assignment by TCRdb is unverifiable without DNA. The V gene's germline CDR1 is SGHVS and CDR2 FNYEAQ. CDR3 length equals 15 residues. The CDR3 sequence: CASSLGTSGSGELFF.

The genes are TRBV5-1 and TRBJ1-1; the TCRdb D gene call, TRBD1, has no DNA to confirm it. The germline V gene has CDR1 SGHRS and CDR2 YFSETQ. The CDR3 covers 14 residues. The CDR3 region is CASSLRGENTEAFF.

The chain is built from TRBV4-1 and TRBJ2-1; TCRdb reports TRBD2, a call that lacks DNA to check it against. The CDR3 sequence is 15 residues long. Germline-derived CDR1 and CDR2 are MGHRA and YSYEKL. Here the CDR3 reads CASSQVLLADNEQFF.

The J gene is TRBJ2-5, the V gene TRBV20-1; TCRdb outputs TRBD2, but without DNA this stays unchecked. Germline V gene data show CDR1 as DFQATT and CDR2 as SNEGSKA (reference sequence). This CDR3 spans 13 amino acids. The CDR3 sequence: CSAIRLVRETQYF.

Here the CDR3 reads CASSIGTFYYGYTF. The chain has TRBV28 and TRBJ1-2. Germline V gene sequence: CDR1 MDHEN, CDR2 SYDVKM. The CDR3 length is 14 residues.

The gene calls are TRBV7-2 and TRBJ2-3; TCRdb outputs TRBD2, but without DNA this stays unchecked. The CDR3 spans 16 residues. In germline, CDR1 is SGHTA, CDR2 FQGNSA. This chain's CDR3 is CASSARLAGTTDTQYF.

The genes are TRBV14 and TRBJ2-2; TCRdb's assignment of TRBD2 cannot be checked, as there is no DNA. The germline V gene has CDR1 SGHDN and CDR2 FVKESK. The CDR3 is 15 amino acids. CDR3 in amino acids: CASSQVAGDTGELFF.

The V and J genes are TRBV19 and TRBJ1-6; the D gene TCRdb calls, TRBD1, cannot be checked with no DNA. This CDR3 contains 14 residues. Germline V lookup: CDR1 LNHDA, CDR2 SQIVND (reference sequence). CDR3 amino acids: CATNSGADNSPLHF. Supplemented by reference TRBV19 and TRBJ1-6, the full variable domain reads DGGITQSPKYLFRKEGQNVTLSCEQNLNHDAMYWYRQDPGQGLRLIYYSQIVNDFQKGDIAEGYSVSREKKESFPLTVTSAQKNPTAFYLCATNSGADNSPLHFGNGTRLTVT.

This rearrangement joins TRBV19 to TRBJ2-2; there is no DNA to check the TCRdb D call of TRBD2. Germline V gene sequence: CDR1 LNHDA, CDR2 SQIVND (reference sequence). This CDR3 is 17 amino acids long. CDR3 protein: CASSIVIGTSVTGELFF. Combining the CDR3 with reference TRBV19 and TRBJ2-2 gives the whole variable domain DGGITQSPKYLFRKEGQNVTLSCEQNLNHDAMYWYRQDPGQGLRLIYYSQIVNDFQKGDIAEGYSVSREKKESFPLTVTSAQKNPTAFYLCASSIVIGTSVTGELFFGEGSRLTVL.

The J gene is TRBJ2-5, the V gene TRBV20-1; TCRdb designates TRBD1, a call that cannot be tested without DNA. This CDR3 is built from 13 residues. Germline CDR1 and CDR2: DFQATT and SNEGSKA (reference sequence). The CDR3 is CSARDRGGETQYF.